This section outlines one TCR beta chain sequence together with its context. Antigen: not known. TCRalpha and TCRbeta libraries used 5'RACE with constant-segment primers and UMIs. One entry per CDR3 protein, called by TCRdb with MiXCR from the 5' RACE reads. Of around 340,000 distinct CDR3 sequences in the sample, 15% to 20% were seen once. The data derive from a study of T-cell memory formation after mild COVID-19. Study information: Most TCR clusters belonged to a single donor. General study results and limits: Those CD4+ clones that contracted were mainly in CM and EM (CD8+ ones in EMRA). Among clones peaking at day 37 in the second wave, SARS-CoV-2 specificity remained unconfirmed.

V lost 4 bases, J lost 7 bases, and 10 bases stayed unmatched. From germline, CDR1 is MNHEY and CDR2 SVGEGT. This CDR3 has 14 residues. The chain carries TRBV6-2 or TRBV6-3 and TRBJ2-7, with 7 positions matching TRBD1. The receptor's source is a young man who had mild COVID-19 (a few samples of this study predate the infection). Cell type and time point are not known. Input material: PBMCs or a T cell subset sorted from them (not recorded which). In nucleotides, the CDR3 is TGTGCCAGCAGTTTCGACAGGGCCGTCGGGGAGCAGTACGTC. It is translated as CASSFDRAVGEQYV.